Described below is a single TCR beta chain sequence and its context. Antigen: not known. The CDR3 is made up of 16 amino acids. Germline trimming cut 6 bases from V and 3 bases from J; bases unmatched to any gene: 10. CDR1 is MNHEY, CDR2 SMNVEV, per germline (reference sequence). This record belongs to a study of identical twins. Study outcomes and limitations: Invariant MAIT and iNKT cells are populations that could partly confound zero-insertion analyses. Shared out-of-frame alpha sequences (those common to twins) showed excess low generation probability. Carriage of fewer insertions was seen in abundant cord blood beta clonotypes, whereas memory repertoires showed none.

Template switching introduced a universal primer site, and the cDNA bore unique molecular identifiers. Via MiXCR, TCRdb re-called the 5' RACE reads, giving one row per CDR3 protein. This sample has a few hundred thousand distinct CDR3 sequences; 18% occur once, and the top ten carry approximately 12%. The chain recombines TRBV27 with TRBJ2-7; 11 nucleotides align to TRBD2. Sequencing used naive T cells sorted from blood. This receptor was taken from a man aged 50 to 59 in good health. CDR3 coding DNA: TGTGCCAGCAGGCTCACCCTAGCGGGGGGATACTACGAGCAGTACTTC. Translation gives CASRLTLAGGYYEQYF.